This T cell receptor beta chain was captured by sequencing in a study of T cell responses to AZD1222 COVID-19 vaccine. In the study overall: Pooling of second doses given at about 4 or about 12 weeks was done. General study points: Among the donors, most were white British and more were female, and clonal diversity was possibly underestimated. Spike-specific TCR breadth rose after two AZD1222 doses, and depth rose as well. Repertoire samples came only from after the peak T cell response.

Points on this clone: Its antigen is still unknown.

The CDR3 contains 14 residues. CDR1 and CDR2 from the germline V gene are MNHEY and SVGAGI. V gave up 0 bases and J gave up 4 bases, with 9 bases separating them. Generated by immunoSEQ multiplex PCR, the TCRdb table keeps only in-frame clones and is missing some. The sample has about 160,000 clones, 91% seen once. This receptor was obtained from an adult in good health. Material: peripheral blood, obtained on day 0 of AZD1222 vaccination. J is TRBJ1-2 and V is TRBV6-5; D possibly corresponds to TRBD1 (5 bases). The CDR3 protein is CASSYSEGTYGYTF. The CDR3 DNA is TGTGCCAGCAGTTACTCGGAGGGGACCTATGGCTACACCTTC.